A selection of T cell receptor beta chains follows, all from one sample in a study of T cells after yellow fever vaccination. MiXCR, applied by TCRdb to the 5' RACE reads, yields one record per CDR3 protein. The data contain about 630,000 distinct CDR3 sequences, 9% to 15% of them singletons. The specimen comprised PBMCs, sampled on the day of the yellow fever booster vaccination. The origin of the receptors is a man aged 30-40 years who received the YFV17D yellow fever vaccine. Both conserved end residues are part of each CDR3. A D gene is named only where the DNA matches it firmly. Size is stated for part of the rows, as once, few or many counts, or as a class when the clone is expanded.

V gene	D gene	clone size	J gene	CDR3 protein	CDR3 DNA
TRBV13	-	-	TRBJ2-7	CASSTRSTGYEQYF	TGTGCCAGCAGCACCAGATCGACGGGGTACGAGCAGTACTTC
TRBV7-8	-	few	TRBJ2-2	CASSRGEGRTGELFF	TGTGCCAGCAGCCGGGGAGAAGGGAGGACCGGGGAGCTGTTTTTT
TRBV5-1	-	many	TRBJ1-5	CASSPAGMGQPQHF	TGCGCCAGCAGCCCTGCAGGGATGGGCCAGCCCCAGCATTTT
TRBV7-9	TRBD2	-	TRBJ2-1	CASSWTASGSHNEQFF	TGTGCCAGCAGCTGGACCGCGAGCGGGAGCCACAATGAGCAGTTCTTC
TRBV27	-	few	TRBJ2-7	CASSPGQYPYEQYF	TGTGCCAGCAGTCCCGGACAATACCCCTACGAGCAGTACTTC
TRBV12-3/TRBV12-4	-	few	TRBJ1-1	CASSNKRNTEAFF	TGTGCCAGCAGTAATAAGAGGAACACTGAAGCTTTCTTT
TRBV28	-	few	TRBJ1-4	CASSSTVSYNEKLFF	TGTGCCAGCAGTTCGACAGTTTCCTATAATGAAAAACTGTTTTTT
TRBV6-2/TRBV6-3	TRBD2	-	TRBJ2-1	CASSGREQRRWNEQFF	TGTGCCAGCAGCGGGCGGGAGCAAAGGAGGTGGAATGAGCAGTTCTTC
TRBV6-1	-	-	TRBJ1-1	CASSKGPNGEAFF	TGTGCCAGCAGCAAGGGGCCGAATGGTGAAGCTTTCTTT
TRBV7-2	-	-	TRBJ2-3	CASSQLVGGTDTQYF	TGTGCCAGCAGCCAATTAGTTGGGGGCACAGATACGCAGTATTTT
TRBV10-2	TRBD2	-	TRBJ2-2	CASRTSAGELFF	TGCGCCAGTAGGACTAGTGCCGGGGAGCTGTTTTTT
TRBV4-3	TRBD1	-	TRBJ2-7	CASSQAGGGSYEQYF	TGCGCCAGCAGCCAAGCAGGGGGCGGTTCTTACGAGCAGTACTTC
TRBV5-1	TRBD1	few	TRBJ1-2	CASSLNAQGARYYGYTF	TGCGCCAGCAGCTTGAACGCGCAGGGGGCAAGATACTATGGCTACACCTTC
TRBV20-1	TRBD2	-	TRBJ2-7	CSARIAGVYEQYF	TGCAGTGCTAGAATAGCGGGGGTCTACGAGCAGTACTTC
TRBV12-3/TRBV12-4	-	-	TRBJ2-1	CASRPTVGGYGEQFF	TGTGCCAGCAGGCCTACAGTGGGGGGATACGGTGAGCAGTTCTTC
TRBV20-1	-	-	TRBJ1-2	CSARVGVVYGYTF	TGCAGTGCTAGAGTGGGGGTGGTCTATGGCTACACCTTC
TRBV5-1	TRBD2	few	TRBJ2-7	CASSLVLVAGDSYEQYF	TGCGCCAGCAGCTTGGTGTTGGTAGCGGGAGACTCCTACGAGCAGTACTTC
TRBV12-3/TRBV12-4	-	-	TRBJ2-3	CASAWRSRDTQYF	TGTGCCAGCGCCTGGCGAAGTAGGGATACGCAGTATTTT
TRBV29-1	TRBD2	-	TRBJ2-1	CSVEGGAGKNNEQFF	TGCAGCGTTGAGGGGGGAGCGGGAAAAAACAATGAGCAGTTCTTC
TRBV27	-	-	TRBJ2-5	CASSPWGVGLETQYF	TGTGCCAGCAGCCCCTGGGGGGTCGGCCTGGAGACCCAGTACTTC
TRBV20-1	TRBD2	few	TRBJ2-7	CSARQTSGRAHEQYF	TGCAGTGCTAGACAAACTAGCGGGAGGGCCCACGAGCAGTACTTC
TRBV19	-	few	TRBJ2-1	CASSWGSRADSYNEQFF	TGTGCCAGTAGTTGGGGTTCTCGTGCTGACTCCTACAATGAGCAGTTCTTC
TRBV9	TRBD2	few	TRBJ2-3	CASSAAGTSGTDTQYF	TGTGCCAGCAGCGCCGCCGGGACTAGCGGCACAGATACGCAGTATTTT
TRBV5-6	-	few	TRBJ2-7	CASSSRYSGSYEQYF	TGTGCCAGCAGCTCGCGATATAGCGGATCCTACGAGCAGTACTTC
TRBV5-1	TRBD1	-	TRBJ2-3	CASSSAQGPDTQYF	TGCGCCAGCAGCTCAGCACAGGGGCCAGATACGCAGTATTTT
TRBV14	-	few	TRBJ2-3	CASSQTRNHSGLLVSTDTQYF	TGTGCCAGCAGCCAGACCCGAAACCACTCAGGACTGTTAGTGAGCACAGATACGCAGTATTTT
TRBV7-2	TRBD1	few	TRBJ2-2	CASRPDRVTGELFF	TGTGCCAGCAGACCGGACAGGGTCACCGGGGAGCTGTTTTTT
TRBV20-1	TRBD2	-	TRBJ2-5	CSALAGGKSETQYF	TGCAGTGCTCTAGCGGGAGGGAAGTCGGAGACCCAGTACTTC
TRBV3-1	TRBD2	many	TRBJ2-1	CASSQDQAGREQFF	TGTGCCAGCAGCCAAGACCAAGCGGGACGGGAGCAGTTCTTC
TRBV6-5	-	few	TRBJ2-3	CASSYSRDSTDTQYF	TGTGCCAGCAGTTACTCCCGGGACAGCACAGATACGCAGTATTTT
TRBV11-1	TRBD1	-	TRBJ2-2	CASLRSPRTGSNTGELFF	TGTGCCAGCTTACGATCACCCCGGACAGGGTCGAACACCGGGGAGCTGTTTTTT
TRBV25-1	TRBD2	few	TRBJ2-5	CASSELASGGQETQYF	TGTGCCAGCAGTGAACTCGCTAGCGGGGGCCAAGAGACCCAGTACTTC
TRBV7-9	-	-	TRBJ1-3	CASSALVSGNTIYF	TGTGCCAGCAGCGCCCTCGTTTCTGGAAACACCATATATTTT
TRBV28	-	few	TRBJ2-3	CASSNSALGVDTQYF	TGTGCCAGCAGTAACAGCGCTCTCGGTGTGGATACGCAGTATTTT
TRBV24-1	TRBD2	many	TRBJ2-2	CATSASSGSLYTGELFF	TGTGCCACCAGTGCCTCTAGCGGGAGTTTATACACCGGGGAGCTGTTTTTT
TRBV24-1	-	few	TRBJ2-5	CATSDFVGAYQETQYF	TGTGCCACCAGTGATTTTGTCGGGGCGTACCAAGAGACCCAGTACTTC
TRBV21-1	-	-	TRBJ2-2	CASSNDREGHGELFF	TGTGCCAGCAGCAACGACAGGGAAGGCCACGGGGAGCTGTTTTTT
TRBV7-2	-	few	TRBJ2-3	CATSSGLTDTQYF	TGTGCCACCAGCAGCGGCCTCACAGATACGCAGTATTTT
TRBV6-1	TRBD1	few	TRBJ2-3	CASSEAGQSTSTDTQYF	TGTGCCAGCAGTGAAGCGGGACAGTCAACTAGCACAGATACGCAGTATTTT
TRBV21-1	-	many	TRBJ2-1	CASSKAGAEGDNEQFF	TGTGCCAGCAGCAAGGCAGGAGCGGAGGGGGACAATGAGCAGTTCTTC
TRBV5-6	TRBD1	few	TRBJ2-1	CASILGDRSDHEQFF	TGTGCCAGCATCTTAGGGGACAGGAGCGACCATGAGCAGTTCTTC